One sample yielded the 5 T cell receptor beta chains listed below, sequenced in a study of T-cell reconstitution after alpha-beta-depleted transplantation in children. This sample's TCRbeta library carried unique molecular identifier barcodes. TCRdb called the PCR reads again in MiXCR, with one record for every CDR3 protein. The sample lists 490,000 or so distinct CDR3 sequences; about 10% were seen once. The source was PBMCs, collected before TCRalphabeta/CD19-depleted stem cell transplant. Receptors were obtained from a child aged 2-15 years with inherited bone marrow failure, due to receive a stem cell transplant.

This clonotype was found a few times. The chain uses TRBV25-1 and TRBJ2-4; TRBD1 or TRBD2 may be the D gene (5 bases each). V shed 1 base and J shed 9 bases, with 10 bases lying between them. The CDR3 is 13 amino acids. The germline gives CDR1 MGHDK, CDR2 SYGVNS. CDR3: CASSESEGSIQYF. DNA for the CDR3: TGTGCCAGCAGTGAATCTGAGGGGAGCATTCAGTACTTC. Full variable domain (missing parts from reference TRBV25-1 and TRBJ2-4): EADIYQTPRYLVIGTGKKITLECSQTMGHDKMYWYQQDPGMELHLIHYSYGVNSTEKGDLSSESTVSRIRTEHFPLTLESARPSHTSQYLCASSESEGSIQYFGAGTRLSVL.

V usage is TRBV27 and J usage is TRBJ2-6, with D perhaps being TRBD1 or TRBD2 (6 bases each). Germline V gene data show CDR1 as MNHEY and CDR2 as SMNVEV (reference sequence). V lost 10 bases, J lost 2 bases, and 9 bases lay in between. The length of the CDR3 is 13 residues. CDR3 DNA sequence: TGTGCCATAGGGGGGACTGGGGCCAACGTCCTGACTTTC. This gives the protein CAIGGTGANVLTF.

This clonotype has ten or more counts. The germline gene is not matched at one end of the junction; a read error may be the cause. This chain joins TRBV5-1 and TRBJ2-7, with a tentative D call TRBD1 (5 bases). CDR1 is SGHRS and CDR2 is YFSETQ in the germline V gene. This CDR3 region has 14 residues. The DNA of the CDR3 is TGCGCCAGCAACTTGGGCGCAGGGACCTACGAGCAGTACTTC. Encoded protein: CASNLGAGTYEQYF.

DNA of the CDR3: TGCAGTGCTAGTAATCTGCCGGACAGTACCTACGAGCAGTACTTC. Translated: CSASNLPDSTYEQYF. The genes are TRBV20-1 and TRBJ2-7, with a possible D match to TRBD1 (6 bases). This CDR3 comprises 15 residues. The germline CDR1 and CDR2 sequences are DFQATT and SNEGSKA (reference sequence). With 3 bases removed from V and 2 bases from J, the gap between germline ends came to 17 bases.

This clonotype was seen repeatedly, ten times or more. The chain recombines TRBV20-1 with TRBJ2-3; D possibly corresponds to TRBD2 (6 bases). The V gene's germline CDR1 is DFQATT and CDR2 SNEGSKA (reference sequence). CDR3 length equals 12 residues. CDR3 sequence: CRIAAMGNTQYF. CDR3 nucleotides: TGCAGGATAGCGGCAATGGGGAATACGCAGTATTTT.